The clone carrying this T cell receptor beta chain was detected many times. Only healthy Caucasians were included as donors. The data belong to a study of identical twins. Trimming left V 2 bases short and J 2 bases short, with 3 bases between. There are 11 residues in the CDR3. Germline V CDR1 and CDR2: SQVTM, ANQGSEA. Via MiXCR, TCRdb re-called the 5' RACE reads, giving one row per CDR3 protein. The table records hundreds of thousands of distinct CDR3 sequences, about 8.9% of them present only once. The same data also went into a second study, on yellow fever vaccine responses in identical twins.

Sample: memory (CD45RO+) T cells sorted from blood. The rearrangement joins TRBV29-1 to TRBJ2-5; no firm D call. The sequence came from a woman in her late teens or twenties in good health. DNA of the CDR3: TGCAGCGTTGAACTTCAAGAGACCCAGTACTTC. Its protein is CSVELQETQYF.